These 31 T cell receptor beta chains share one sample of origin, sequenced in a study of early T cells in non-severe SARS-CoV-2 infection. TCRdb fed the 5' RACE reads into MiXCR, producing one record per CDR3 protein. This sample yields 100,000 to 140,000 distinct CDR3 sequences, of which roughly 11% are seen a single time; about 8% belongs to the top ten. Sequencing was done on a sample of whole blood. The source of these receptors is an adult who was a healthcare worker with PCR-confirmed SARS-CoV-2 infection or an uninfected control (not recorded which).

This clonotype occurred many times. The rearrangement links TRBV7-9 to TRBJ2-7; TRBD2 matches at 8 bases. The CDR3 runs to 15 residues. Looked up from germline, CDR1 is SEHNR and CDR2 is FQNEAQ (reference sequence). The ends lost 4 bases at V and 3 bases at J; junction bases unmatched: 8. The CDR3 DNA reads as TGTGCCAGCAGCTCCGGACTAGCTCCGAACTACGAGCAGTACTTC. Protein: CASSSGLAPNYEQYF.

This clonotype was counted a few times. This chain uses TRBV7-8 with TRBJ2-2, with D unclear. Looked up from germline, CDR1 is SGHVS and CDR2 is FQNEAQ. Trimming took off 1 base at V and 6 bases at J, with 9 bases between the two ends. The CDR3 consists of 14 residues. CDR3 region: CASSLVVGSGELFF. The CDR3 coding sequence is TGTGCCAGCAGCTTAGTCGTGGGGTCCGGGGAGCTGTTTTTT.

This clonotype was recorded at least ten times. The V gene is TRBV2, the J gene TRBJ2-5; D unresolved. Germline V gene lookup returns CDR1 SNHLY and CDR2 FYNNEI. V lost 6 bases and J 5 bases, leaving 7 bases between the germline ends. The CDR3 has 11 amino acids. The CDR3 DNA follows: TGTGCCAGCAGGTCTGAGGAGACCCAGTACTTC. Residues: CASRSEETQYF.

This clonotype turned up a few times. CDR3 bases: TGCAGTGCTAGAGCGGGGGGCCGGGATACGCAGTATTTT. Its translation is CSARAGGRDTQYF. V is TRBV20-1 and J is TRBJ2-3; D possibly corresponds to TRBD2 (7 bases). Trimming shortened V by 1 base and J by 6 bases, and 11 bases separated the two germline ends. The germline CDR1 and CDR2 sequences are DFQATT and SNEGSKA (reference sequence). The CDR3 loop spans 13 amino acids.

The chain recombines TRBV5-6 with TRBJ2-1, with a possible D match to TRBD1 (6 bases). Germline CDR1 reads SGHDT; CDR2 reads YYEEEE. This CDR3 contains 15 residues. Trimming removed 3 bases from V and 7 bases from J, with 17 bases in between. CDR3 DNA sequence: TGTGCCAGCAGCTATTACATGGGGGCCGTTAATGAGCAGTTCTTC. Translation gives CASSYYMGAVNEQFF.

This clonotype has at least ten counts. This chain links TRBV7-9 with TRBJ2-3; the D gene is possibly TRBD2 (5 bases). Germline loops: CDR1 SEHNR, CDR2 FQNEAQ (reference sequence). The CDR3 length is 16 residues. Trimming shortened V by 1 base and J by 3 bases, and 14 bases separated the two germline ends. The CDR3 here is CASSLGLAGATDTQYF. The CDR3 DNA sequence: TGTGCCAGCAGCTTAGGTCTCGCGGGCGCTACAGATACGCAGTATTTT.

The chain recombines TRBV7-9 with TRBJ2-5; TRBD2 aligns across 12 bases. V dropped 4 bases and J dropped 1; count of bases not matched to a gene: 7. CDR1 and CDR2 from the germline V gene are SEHNR and FQNEAQ (reference sequence). The CDR3 length is 17 residues. As DNA, the CDR3 is TGTGCCAGCAGCTCGGTAGGGACTAGCGGGCTCCAAGAGACCCAGTACTTC. It codes for CASSSVGTSGLQETQYF.

This clonotype was found many times. This chain uses TRBV20-1 with TRBJ1-2; TRBD1 agrees at 7 bases. In germline, CDR1 is DFQATT, CDR2 SNEGSKA (reference sequence). The J segment lost 1 base and the V segment lost 7 bases, leaving 9 bases of the junction unmatched. This CDR3 comprises 14 residues. The CDR3 coding sequence is TGCAGTGAATTAAGAGGGGGCCGTAACTATGGCTACACCTTC. Translated, it gives CSELRGGRNYGYTF.

The chain uses TRBV12-3 or TRBV12-4 and TRBJ2-5; TRBD1 matches at 8 bases. V lost 7 bases and J lost 5; bases outside the gene matches: 12. This CDR3 contains 15 residues. The CDR3 reads CASTPDRDDVETQYF. CDR3 nucleotides: TGTGCCAGCACCCCGGACAGGGATGATGTTGAGACCCAGTACTTC.

This clonotype has at least ten counts. The chain is built from TRBV6-1 and TRBJ2-3; TRBD2 is a possible D gene (5 bases). V was trimmed by 6 bases and J by 3 bases, leaving 13 bases between them. This CDR3 spans 14 amino acids. Germline values: CDR1 MNHNS, CDR2 SASEGT. In DNA form, the CDR3 reads TGTGCCAGCAGCCTCGGGAAGGCTACAGATACGCAGTATTTT. It encodes CASSLGKATDTQYF.

The sample holds one count of this clonotype. A read error is possible here, since a much larger clone lies one base away. No conserved phenylalanine or tryptophan is present at the end of the CDR3, so a read error is the likely explanation. The CDR3 reads CASSQVTGRAPLHC. In nucleotides, the CDR3 is TGTGCCAGCAGCCAAGTAACAGGGAGGGCACCCCTCCACTGT. V gene TRBV14 combines with J gene TRBJ1-6, with a weak D call TRBD1 (6 bases). Trimming shortened V by 1 base and J by 11 bases, and 12 bases separated the two germline ends. The CDR3 has 14 amino acids. Looked up from germline, CDR1 is SGHDN and CDR2 is FVKESK.

This chain connects TRBV27 to TRBJ2-7; possibly TRBD2 for D (6 bases). The CDR3 has 14 residues. Deletions cut 6 bases from V and 3 bases from J, with 15 bases between. The germline gives CDR1 MNHEY, CDR2 SMNVEV (reference sequence). The CDR3 region is CASSRAGTYYEQYF. The CDR3 bases are TGTGCCAGCAGCCGTGCCGGGACTTACTACGAGCAGTACTTC.

This clonotype has only a few counts. The chain is built from TRBV20-1 and TRBJ2-3, with D tentatively TRBD1 or TRBD2 (5 bases each). From germline, CDR1 is DFQATT and CDR2 SNEGSKA (reference sequence). This CDR3 region has 13 residues. The ends were cut back, 6 bases at V and 0 bases at J, with 10 bases in the middle. The DNA for the CDR3 is TGCAGTGCGGGGACGGCTAGCACAGATACGCAGTATTTT. Encoded protein: CSAGTASTDTQYF.

This clonotype came up a few times. V and J are TRBV9 and TRBJ1-3; D unclear. V gave up 3 bases and J gave up 5 bases, with 0 bases separating them. The germline CDR1 and CDR2 sequences are SGDLS and YYNGEE. This CDR3 region has 10 residues. This CDR3 reads CASSGNTIYF. The CDR3 nucleotides are TGTGCCAGCAGCGGAAACACCATATATTTT.

This clonotype was seen repeatedly, ten times or more. This chain links TRBV29-1 with TRBJ2-1; no clear D gene. The CDR3 is 15 amino acids. Trimming left V 5 bases short and J 4 bases short, with 18 bases between. Germline V gene data show CDR1 as SQVTM and CDR2 as ANQGSEA. The CDR3 DNA is TGCAGCGTTTTGTATGTGGCCAGCGAATACAATGAGCAGTTCTTC. Protein sequence: CSVLYVASEYNEQFF.

A note on this clonotype: One end of the junction fails to match germline, which may point to a read error. The rearrangement joins TRBV7-6 to TRBJ2-7; D is ambiguous. CDR3 size: 13 residues. Per germline, CDR1 SGHVS and CDR2 FNYEAQ. The CDR3 protein is CVSSPVNSHEQYF. CDR3 coding DNA: TGTGTCAGCAGCCCTGTGAACAGCCACGAGCAGTACTTC.

This clonotype came up many times. The chain carries TRBV18 and TRBJ2-1; no firm D call. Trimming pared 8 bases from V and 10 bases from J, leaving 15 bases between. The CDR3 covers 12 residues. Germline assignment: CDR1 KGHSH and CDR2 LQKENI. CDR3 loop: CASRTVELEQFF. The CDR3 DNA follows: TGTGCCAGCCGGACGGTCGAATTGGAGCAGTTCTTC.

This clonotype was observed at least ten times. The chain has TRBV9 and TRBJ1-2; TRBD1 might be the D (6 bases). CDR3 length: 14 amino acids. V lost 7 bases and J 3 bases, leaving 16 bases between the germline ends. CDR1 is SGDLS, CDR2 YYNGEE, per germline. The CDR3 loop is CASSLAAGDYGYTF. Here the CDR3 DNA reads TGTGCCAGCTCCCTGGCGGCAGGGGACTATGGCTACACCTTC. Based on the CDR3 plus reference TRBV9 and TRBJ1-2, the full variable domain is DSGVTQTPKHLITATGQRVTLRCSPRSGDLSVYWYQQSLDQGLQFLIQYYNGEERAKGNILERFSAQQFPDLHSELNLSSLELGDSALYFCASSLAAGDYGYTFGSGTRLTVV.

V is TRBV4-1 and J is TRBJ2-1; the D gene is possibly TRBD1 (5 bases). In germline, CDR1 is MGHRA, CDR2 YSYEKL. The CDR3 loop spans 14 amino acids. The germline V and J ends were trimmed by 3 bases and 9 bases, with 15 bases remaining between them. The CDR3 sequence: CASSQGPPASEQFF. Here the CDR3 DNA reads TGCGCCAGCAGCCAGGGGCCCCCGGCGAGTGAGCAGTTCTTC.

This clonotype was seen a few times. The chain employs TRBV2 and TRBJ2-2; D possibly corresponds to TRBD1 (5 bases). This CDR3 contains 14 residues. Trimming left V 3 bases short and J 1 base short, with 6 bases between. Per the germline V gene, CDR1 is SNHLY and CDR2 is FYNNEI. The CDR3 DNA reads TGTGCCAGCAGTGACGACAGGAACACCGGGGAGCTGTTTTTT. Its translation: CASSDDRNTGELFF.

The chain combines TRBV10-2 with TRBJ2-2; weak D call: TRBD1 (6 bases). The ends were cut back, 10 bases at V and 6 bases at J, with 9 bases in the middle. Germline V CDR1 and CDR2: WSHSY, SAAADI. The CDR3 extends over 11 amino acids. The CDR3 sequence is CATQGSGELFF. Written as DNA, the CDR3 is TGCGCCACCCAGGGGTCCGGGGAGCTGTTTTTT.

This clonotype was seen a few times. This chain connects TRBV28 to TRBJ1-2; D not resolved. Trimming removed 4 bases from V and 6 bases from J, with 6 bases in between. The CDR3 totals 11 residues. Germline V gene sequence: CDR1 MDHEN, CDR2 SYDVKM. As DNA, the CDR3 is TGTGCCAGCAGTTCCCAGCATGGCTACACCTTC. It is translated as CASSSQHGYTF.

This clonotype was observed many times. The chain has TRBV7-2 and TRBJ2-1; tentatively, D is TRBD1 (5 bases). This CDR3 contains 11 residues. CDR1 is SGHTA and CDR2 is FQGNSA in the germline V gene. CDR3 sequence: CGAGSYNEQFF. The CDR3 DNA is TGTGGCGCAGGGTCCTACAATGAGCAGTTCTTC.

Ten or more counts support this clonotype. The chain has TRBV19 and TRBJ2-5; D possibly corresponds to TRBD1 (6 bases). With 4 bases removed from V and 2 bases from J, the gap between germline ends came to 20 bases. Germline assignment: CDR1 LNHDA and CDR2 SQIVND (reference sequence). This CDR3 comprises 17 residues. CDR3 loop: CASSKRGSPGPQETQYF. In nucleotides, the CDR3 is TGTGCCAGTAGTAAGAGGGGGAGTCCAGGGCCTCAAGAGACCCAGTACTTC.

V usage is TRBV2 and J usage is TRBJ1-4; D gene uncertain. V was shortened by 3 bases and J by 0 bases, with 5 bases between the two germline ends. The length of the CDR3 is 14 residues. Germline CDR1 SNHLY, CDR2 FYNNEI. The CDR3 nucleotides read TGTGCCAGCAGTGAGGGGACAACTAATGAAAAACTGTTTTTT. Translation gives CASSEGTTNEKLFF.

This clonotype came up many times. The rearrangement joins TRBV20-1 to TRBJ2-7; 10 bases line up with TRBD2. This CDR3 spans 13 amino acids. Germline CDR1 and CDR2: DFQATT and SNEGSKA (reference sequence). V lost 1 base, J lost 4 bases, and 1 base stayed unmatched. CDR3: CSARASGSYEQYF. As DNA, the CDR3 is TGCAGTGCTAGAGCTAGCGGGAGTTACGAGCAGTACTTC.

This clonotype was recorded at least ten times. V and J are TRBV20-1 and TRBJ1-2; TRBD1 agrees at 7 bases. Germline values: CDR1 DFQATT, CDR2 SNEGSKA (reference sequence). The CDR3 consists of 13 residues. V shed 5 bases and J 4 bases; nucleotides not matched to a gene: 7. DNA for the CDR3: TGCAGTGCTTCACAGGGGACCTTCTATGGCTACACCTTC. Encoded protein: CSASQGTFYGYTF.

The V gene is TRBV29-1, the J gene TRBJ2-7; D is undetermined. The germline CDR1 and CDR2 sequences are SQVTM and ANQGSEA. V lost 4 bases, J lost 6 bases, and 13 bases lay in between. The CDR3 contains 12 residues. The CDR3 loop reads CSVVGGPGEQYF. CDR3 nucleotides: TGCAGCGTTGTTGGCGGACCGGGCGAGCAGTACTTC.

This sequence joins TRBV20-1 and TRBJ1-5, with D possibly TRBD1 on 6 matching bases. V lost 5 bases to trimming and J lost 1 base, with 12 bases between them. The germline V gene encodes CDR1 DFQATT and CDR2 SNEGSKA (reference sequence). The CDR3 is made up of 14 amino acids. CDR3 protein: CSAVTGPSNQPQHF. The CDR3 bases are TGCAGTGCTGTGACAGGACCCAGCAATCAGCCCCAGCATTTT.

This clonotype was observed at least ten times. The chain links TRBV7-2 to TRBJ2-2; a possible D gene is TRBD2 (5 bases). V was clipped by 3 bases and J by 3 bases, with 8 bases between them. The CDR3 spans 14 residues. Germline loops: CDR1 SGHTA, CDR2 FQGNSA. The DNA of the CDR3 is TGTGCCAGCAGCTTGTCGCGGGACACCGGGGAGCTGTTTTTT. Encoded protein: CASSLSRDTGELFF.

This clonotype was detected many times. This rearrangement joins TRBV9 to TRBJ2-7; possibly TRBD1 for D (6 bases). V lost 2 bases, J lost 3 bases, and 18 bases lay in between. This CDR3 has 16 residues. CDR1 is SGDLS and CDR2 is YYNGEE in the germline V gene. The DNA for the CDR3 is TGTGCCAGCAGCGTTGGTCCCGGGACATCCAACTACGAGCAGTACTTC. As protein: CASSVGPGTSNYEQYF.